Below, one T cell receptor (beta chain) is given with its context. What it binds is not known. For Graves' hyperthyroidism to be stable, ophthalmopathy could not progress within 18 months. Lactation, pregnancy, other autoimmune disease or uncontrolled infection led to exclusion of patients. The entry originates in a study of T cells in Graves' hyperthyroidism and ophthalmopathy. RNA transcripts provided the source from which TCR beta CDR3 regions were amplified. Researchers ran a first-round RT-PCR on the TCR CDR3 using the HTBI primer set. From the multiplex PCR reads, TCRdb called clonotypes with MiXCR, one entry per CDR3 protein. Seen here are 500,000 to 650,000 distinct CDR3 sequences, about 15% observed once, and the top ten hold 14%. This CDR3 contains 13 residues. The germline V gene has CDR1 MNHEY and CDR2 SMNVEV (reference sequence). With 5 bases removed from V and 6 bases from J, the gap between germline ends came to 10 bases.

Study results and limitations: Separation of ophthalmopathy from stable hyperthyroidism was achieved by a 13 V-J model. Among thyroid clonotypes expanded above 0.001, most also appeared in blood.

The receptor's source is a middle-aged woman with Graves' hyperthyroidism. This sequence joins TRBV27 and TRBJ1-4; no clear D gene. The specimen was blood. The CDR3 spells CASSPSPHEKLFF. The CDR3 DNA reads as TGTGCCAGCAGTCCGTCACCCCATGAAAAACTGTTTTTT.